This T cell receptor beta chain was sequenced in a study of T cell repertoires in cytomegalovirus infection. MiXCR, run by TCRdb on the reads, gives a single entry per CDR3 protein. The sample has approximately 590,000 distinct CDR3 sequences, under 45% seen once. This clonotype was observed a handful of times. The target antigen is unknown. Germline-derived CDR1 and CDR2 are SGHKS and YYEKEE (reference sequence). The CDR3 runs 14 residues. Trimming stripped 0 bases from V and 4 bases from J, with 9 bases between. This sample comprised cultured PBMCs, obtained from culture after CMV antigen stimulation. This receptor was identified in a human donor in good health (CMV status not recorded). Some clones in this sample may be carry-over from other donors' samples. The chain has TRBV5-5 and TRBJ2-3, with D uncertain. The DNA for the CDR3 is TGTGCCAGCAGCTTGGTCCGAAACTCAGATACGCAGTATTTT. The encoded protein is CASSLVRNSDTQYF.